Shown below are 21 T cell receptor beta chains from a single sample sequenced in a study of shared clonotypes between healthy human individuals. Clones were sequenced by immunoSEQ multiplex PCR, and TCRdb holds only the in-frame ones, with some missing. The top ten clones hold 24% of a sample with 750,000 to 1,000,000 clones, 80% to 95% of them seen once. Positive CCR7 selection of CD45RO-negative cells yielded the naive CD8 cells, and terminally differentiated effector memory CD45RA+ cells were excluded. Material for sequencing was naive CD8+ T cells sorted from blood. The receptor set was obtained from a man aged 25 to 45 in good health.

CDR3 coding DNA: TGCGCCAGCAGCCCGGTGCCCTGGACTAGCGGGGAGACCCAGTACTTC. Amino acid sequence: CASSPVPWTSGETQYF. This chain links TRBV5-1 with TRBJ2-5; 11 bases align to TRBD2. With 4 bases clipped from V and 5 bases from J, the junction kept 10 bases outside the gene matches. Germline lookup yields CDR1 SGHRS and CDR2 YFSETQ. CDR3 size: 16 residues.

The V gene is TRBV7-8, the J gene TRBJ1-1; 9 positions match TRBD1. V was pared by 6 bases and J by 4 bases, with 15 bases of the junction left unmatched. The germline V gene has CDR1 SGHVS and CDR2 FQNEAQ. The CDR3 contains 17 residues. DNA for the CDR3: TGTGCCAGCAGACTACTCCGTACCGGGACAGGGTTCACTGAAGCTTTCTTT. Translating gives CASRLLRTGTGFTEAFF.

The rearrangement uses TRBV7-9 and TRBJ2-7, with 8 bases matching TRBD1. CDR3 size: 17 residues. V lost 5 bases, J lost 4 bases, and 16 bases stayed unmatched. CDR1 and CDR2 from the germline V gene are SEHNR and FQNEAQ (reference sequence). This chain's CDR3 is CASSPLTGTGQEYEQYF. CDR3 sequence (DNA): TGTGCCAGCAGCCCATTAACTGGGACAGGCCAGGAGTACGAGCAGTACTTC.

This clone was observed a single time. This chain joins TRBV5-1 and TRBJ2-7, with 13 bases matching TRBD2. The CDR3 has 16 residues. Per germline, CDR1 SGHRS and CDR2 YFSETQ. The J segment lost 6 bases and the V segment lost 0 bases, leaving 6 bases of the junction unmatched. The CDR3 DNA follows: TGCGCCAGCAGCTTGGAAGGACTAGCGGGAGCTGGCGAGCAGTACTTC. This codes for CASSLEGLAGAGEQYF.

The J gene is TRBJ1-2, the V gene TRBV6-1, with D unresolved. V dropped 7 bases and J dropped 4 bases, with 16 bases sitting between them. Germline lookup yields CDR1 MNHNS and CDR2 SASEGT. This CDR3 is built from 14 residues. CDR3 region: CASTAGPQLYGYTF. The DNA of the CDR3 is TGTGCCAGCACCGCCGGACCGCAACTCTATGGCTACACCTTC.

This chain uses TRBV5-4 with TRBJ2-3, with D unresolved. Trimming removed 0 bases at V and 1 base at J, with 9 bases between. Germline lookup yields CDR1 SGHNT and CDR2 YYREEE (reference sequence). The CDR3 has 15 amino acids. This CDR3 is CASSLGVSGTDTQYF. As DNA, the CDR3 is TGTGCCAGCAGCTTGGGGGTTTCGGGCACAGATACGCAGTATTTT.

The J gene is TRBJ2-3, the V gene TRBV11-2; D unresolved. V lost 1 base and J 0 bases, leaving 2 bases between the germline ends. CDR3 size: 13 residues. Germline lookup yields CDR1 SGHAT and CDR2 FQNNGV. The CDR3 spells CASSLVSTDTQYF. The CDR3 DNA follows: TGTGCCAGCAGCTTAGTGAGCACAGATACGCAGTATTTT.

The rearrangement uses TRBV10-1 and TRBJ2-7, with TRBD1 matching 10 bases. V shed 0 bases and J 5 bases; nucleotides not matched to a gene: 16. CDR3 length: 19 residues. Germline V lookup: CDR1 WNHNN, CDR2 SYGVQD (reference sequence). The chain's CDR3 is CASSESSDRGSGRPNEQYF. For the CDR3, the DNA is TGCGCCAGCAGTGAGTCGTCGGACAGGGGGAGCGGGAGACCCAACGAGCAGTACTTC.

This clone was counted a single time. This chain connects TRBV29-1 to TRBJ2-1; 8 bases line up with TRBD2. The germline V gene encodes CDR1 SQVTM and CDR2 ANQGSEA. The CDR3 loop spans 17 amino acids. J gave up 0 bases and V 1 base, and 8 bases lay outside the gene matches. CDR3 sequence reads: CSVEGLAGHYSYNEQFF. The CDR3 DNA reads TGCAGCGTTGAAGGGCTAGCGGGTCATTACTCCTACAATGAGCAGTTCTTC.

The chain joins TRBV7-2 to TRBJ2-1; 12 bases match TRBD2. The CDR3 contains 17 residues. CDR1 and CDR2 from the germline V gene are SGHTA and FQGNSA. Trimming at V came to 5 bases and at J to 1 base, leaving 6 bases not matched to a gene. CDR3 amino acids: CASSQKLAGGSYNEQFF. DNA of the CDR3: TGTGCCAGCAGCCAAAAACTAGCGGGAGGTTCCTACAATGAGCAGTTCTTC.

This rearrangement joins TRBV7-8 to TRBJ2-7; TRBD1 agrees at 8 bases. Per germline, CDR1 SGHVS and CDR2 FQNEAQ. Unmatched junction bases numbered 20, after V lost 5 bases and J lost 2 bases. CDR3 length: 19 amino acids. CDR3 protein: CASSPMTTNSGTGAYEQYF. Here the CDR3 DNA reads TGTGCCAGCAGCCCAATGACGACGAATTCCGGGACAGGAGCCTACGAGCAGTACTTC.

This clone was seen just once. J is TRBJ2-7 and V is TRBV4-1, with TRBD1 matching 9 bases. This CDR3 is built from 14 residues. In germline, CDR1 is MGHRA, CDR2 YSYEKL. V lost 1 base and J lost 3; bases outside the gene matches: 1. The CDR3 here is CASSQGDRVYEQYF. The CDR3 DNA is TGCGCCAGCAGCCAAGGGGACAGGGTCTACGAGCAGTACTTC.

The V gene is TRBV19, the J gene TRBJ2-1, with 14 nucleotides matching TRBD2. V was pared by 5 bases and J by 9 bases, with 9 bases of the junction left unmatched. Germline V gives CDR1 LNHDA, CDR2 SQIVND (reference sequence). This CDR3 spans 16 amino acids. CDR3 sequence: CASSEWGLAGVSEQFF. In DNA, the CDR3 is TGTGCCAGTAGTGAGTGGGGACTAGCGGGAGTGAGTGAGCAGTTCTTC. Together with reference TRBV19 and TRBJ2-1, the CDR3 gives the full variable domain: DGGITQSPKYLFRKEGQNVTLSCEQNLNHDAMYWYRQDPGQGLRLIYYSQIVNDFQKGDIAEGYSVSREKKESFPLTVTSAQKNPTAFYLCASSEWGLAGVSEQFFGPGTRLTVL.

For the CDR3, the DNA is TGTGCCAGCAGCCAGACAGGGGACTTTGGCTACACCTTC. Its protein product is CASSQTGDFGYTF. The chain uses TRBV27 and TRBJ1-2, with TRBD1 matching 8 bases. The V segment lost 6 bases and the J segment 7 bases; nucleotides outside the gene matches: 7. There are 13 residues in the CDR3. The germline V gene has CDR1 MNHEY and CDR2 SMNVEV (reference sequence).

The V gene is TRBV7-9, the J gene TRBJ2-3; TRBD2 matches 9 bases. The CDR3 runs to 14 residues. Germline V CDR1 and CDR2: SEHNR, FQNEAQ (reference sequence). V trimming: 8 bases; J trimming: 6 bases; junction bases outside the gene matches: 9. The DNA of the CDR3 is TGTGCCAGCGGATATAGCGGGAGATTTGATACGCAGTATTTT. The encoded protein is CASGYSGRFDTQYF.

V usage is TRBV28 and J usage is TRBJ2-3, with 7 bases identical to TRBD1. The J segment lost 0 bases and the V segment lost 5 bases, leaving 5 bases of the junction unmatched. CDR1 and CDR2 (germline): MDHEN, SYDVKM. The CDR3 runs 15 residues. CDR3 DNA: TGTGCCAGCAGTCAGGGGGTAACTAGCACAGATACGCAGTATTTT. Its translation is CASSQGVTSTDTQYF.

This clone has a single count. The chain is built from TRBV5-1 and TRBJ1-1, with D possibly matching TRBD1 (6 bases). Per germline, CDR1 SGHRS and CDR2 YFSETQ. V lost 6 bases and J lost 11, with 20 bases in between. The CDR3 is made up of 13 amino acids. The CDR3 DNA reads TGCGCCAGCAAGGGGGGAGTGGGGAGTAAGGCTTTCTTT. Protein: CASKGGVGSKAFF.

The count of this clone is one. V gene TRBV5-4 combines with J gene TRBJ2-1, with TRBD2 matching over 10 bases. J gave up 12 bases and V 4 bases, and 1 base lay outside the gene matches. The germline CDR1 and CDR2 sequences are SGHNT and YYREEE (reference sequence). There are 11 residues in the CDR3. The CDR3 is CASSEREGQFF. The CDR3 bases are TGTGCCAGCAGCGAGCGGGAGGGGCAGTTCTTC.

J is TRBJ2-2 and V is TRBV18; 9 nucleotides align to TRBD1. V was clipped by 3 bases and J by 4 bases; unmatched bases: 6. This CDR3 has 16 residues. The germline gives CDR1 KGHSH, CDR2 LQKENI. Written as DNA, the CDR3 is TGTGCCAGCTCACCTCCGACAGGGGGGGTCACCGGGGAGCTGTTTTTT. It translates to CASSPPTGGVTGELFF. Full variable domain (rest looked up from reference TRBV18 and TRBJ2-2): NAGVMQNPRHLVRRRGQEARLRCSPMKGHSHVYWYRQLPEEGLKFMVYLQKENIIDESGMPKERFSAEFPKEGPSILRIQQVVRGDSAAYFCASSPPTGGVTGELFFGEGSRLTVL.

This chain connects TRBV4-3 to TRBJ2-1, with 10 bases that match TRBD1. V lost 1 base to trimming and J lost 7 bases; unmatched junction nucleotides: 4. Germline V gene data show CDR1 as LGHNA and CDR2 as YSLEER. This CDR3 has 15 residues. The CDR3 here is CASSQVTGGLNEQFF. CDR3 sequence (DNA): TGCGCCAGCAGCCAAGTGACAGGGGGCTTAAATGAGCAGTTCTTC.

This chain links TRBV6-5 with TRBJ1-1, with no clear D. Germline lookup yields CDR1 MNHEY and CDR2 SVGAGI. The V end was cut by 8 bases, the J end by 3 bases, with 13 bases between. This CDR3 has 13 amino acids. As DNA, the CDR3 is TGTGCCAGCCACCTTTCTTCTGACACTGAAGCTTTCTTT. Its protein is CASHLSSDTEAFF.